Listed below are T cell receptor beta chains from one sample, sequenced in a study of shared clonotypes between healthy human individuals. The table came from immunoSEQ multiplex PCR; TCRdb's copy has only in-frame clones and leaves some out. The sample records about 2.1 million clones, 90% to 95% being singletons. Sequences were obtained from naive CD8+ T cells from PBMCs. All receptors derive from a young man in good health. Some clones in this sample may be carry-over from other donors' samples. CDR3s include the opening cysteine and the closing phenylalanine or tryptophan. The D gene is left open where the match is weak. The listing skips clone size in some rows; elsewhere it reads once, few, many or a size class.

DNA: TGTGCCATCTTAGGGCGGGGTGAGCAGTTCTTC
CDR3: CAILGRGEQFF
size: once
V: TRBV28
J: TRBJ2-1
D: NA

DNA: TGTGCCAGCAGCTTAACGCCAGGACAGCCGGACAATGAGCAGTTCTTC
CDR3: CASSLTPGQPDNEQFF
size: NA
V: TRBV7-3
J: TRBJ2-1
D: NA

DNA: TGTGCCAGCAGCTTAGCGACTAGCGGGACCCCCTACAATGAGCAGTTCTTC
CDR3: CASSLATSGTPYNEQFF
size: NA
V: TRBV7-8
J: TRBJ2-1
D: TRBD2

DNA: TGTGCCAGCAGTTACCCAGGGGAAACTGAAGCTTTCTTT
CDR3: CASSYPGETEAFF
size: NA
V: TRBV5-6
J: TRBJ1-1
D: NA

DNA: TGTGCCAGCAGCTTAGCGACGGGTGGGAGTCACAATGAGCAGTTCTTC
CDR3: CASSLATGGSHNEQFF
size: NA
V: TRBV7-3
J: TRBJ2-1
D: NA

DNA: TGTGCCAGCAGCTCAAGACAGGGGGCGAGCACCGGGGAGCTGTTTTTT
CDR3: CASSSRQGASTGELFF
size: NA
V: TRBV9
J: TRBJ2-2
D: TRBD1

DNA: TGTGCCAGCAGGGGGGGACAGGGTAATGAAAAACTGTTTTTT
CDR3: CASRGGQGNEKLFF
size: NA
V: TRBV2
J: TRBJ1-4
D: TRBD1

DNA: TGCAGCGCGACTCTACGGGGATCCGGGGAGCTGTTTTTT
CDR3: CSATLRGSGELFF
size: NA
V: TRBV29-1
J: TRBJ2-2
D: NA

DNA: TGTGCCAGCAGCCCAGCCGGCGGGACAGCCTCGAAGGGCTACACCTTC
CDR3: CASSPAGGTASKGYTF
size: NA
V: TRBV7-9
J: TRBJ1-2
D: TRBD1

DNA: TGTGCCAGCACCTCTGATGGGGGGTTCGCAAACATTCAGTACTTC
CDR3: CASTSDGGFANIQYF
size: NA
V: TRBV2
J: TRBJ2-4
D: NA

DNA: TGTGCCGGATCAAGCCGGGACGGAGCCGACGAGCAGTACTTC
CDR3: CAGSSRDGADEQYF
size: NA
V: TRBV6-1
J: TRBJ2-7
D: NA

DNA: TGTGCCAGCAGCAAACTACCCGGCGGGAGGATACACAATGAACAGTTCTTC
CDR3: CASSKLPGGRIHNEQFF
size: NA
V: TRBV7-9
J: TRBJ2-1
D: TRBD2

DNA: TGTGCCAGCAGTGCCCGGGACAGGGGACCGGAGACCCAGTACTTC
CDR3: CASSARDRGPETQYF
size: NA
V: TRBV6-5
J: TRBJ2-5
D: TRBD1

DNA: TGTGCCAGTCGTGATATGGGGGGCAGCAATCAGCCCCAGCATTTT
CDR3: CASRDMGGSNQPQHF
size: NA
V: TRBV19
J: TRBJ1-5
D: NA

DNA: TGTGCCAGCAGCGCCGGGGGGGCCTACGAGCAGTACTTC
CDR3: CASSAGGAYEQYF
size: NA
V: TRBV9
J: TRBJ2-7
D: TRBD2

DNA: TGTGCCAGCAGCTCCGCCGGGACTACCAACTACAATGAGCAGTTCTTC
CDR3: CASSSAGTTNYNEQFF
size: NA
V: TRBV11-3
J: TRBJ2-1
D: TRBD2

DNA: TGTGCCAGTAGCAAGGACAGGGAAAATAACGAGCAGTACTTC
CDR3: CASSKDRENNEQYF
size: once
V: TRBV19
J: TRBJ2-7
D: TRBD1

DNA: TGTGCCAGCAGCTTAGGGGGGGCAGAAGACTCGGCCAAAAACATTCAGTACTTC
CDR3: CASSLGGAEDSAKNIQYF
size: NA
V: TRBV11-3
J: TRBJ2-4
D: NA

DNA: TGTGCCAGCAGCCCGGTGAGGGACGGCATTTTAAGCTTC
CDR3: CASSPVRDGILSF
size: NA
V: TRBV27
J: TRBJ2-7
D: NA

DNA: TGTGCCAGCCAGGGACCCCACGAGCAGTACTTC
CDR3: CASQGPHEQYF
size: NA
V: TRBV6-5
J: TRBJ2-7
D: NA

DNA: TGTGCCAGCAGTTTAGTACAGGGAGGGAGTCAGCCCCAGCATTTT
CDR3: CASSLVQGGSQPQHF
size: NA
V: TRBV28
J: TRBJ1-5
D: NA

DNA: TGTGCCAGCAGCGTAACCCCAGGTAGGGGTCAAGAGACCCAGTACTTC
CDR3: CASSVTPGRGQETQYF
size: NA
V: TRBV9
J: TRBJ2-5
D: NA

DNA: TGTGCCAGCAGTGACGGGACATATGGCTACACCTTC
CDR3: CASSDGTYGYTF
size: NA
V: TRBV6-4
J: TRBJ1-2
D: NA

DNA: TGTGCCAGCAGCCAAGGGGACAGGGACTCTTTTTACACCGGGGAGCTGTTTTTT
CDR3: CASSQGDRDSFYTGELFF
size: once
V: TRBV14
J: TRBJ2-2
D: TRBD1

DNA: TGTGCCAGCAGGCCGTGGACTAGCGGTAACCACGAGCAGTACTTC
CDR3: CASRPWTSGNHEQYF
size: NA
V: TRBV7-9
J: TRBJ2-7
D: TRBD2

DNA: TGTGCCAGCAGCTTGGTATGGAAGGTGAGCACAGATACGCAGTATTTT
CDR3: CASSLVWKVSTDTQYF
size: once
V: TRBV5-6
J: TRBJ2-3
D: NA

DNA: TGTGCCAGCAGCTTGGTATCGCTTGCTAATGAAAAACTGTTTTTT
CDR3: CASSLVSLANEKLFF
size: NA
V: TRBV5-5
J: TRBJ1-4
D: NA

DNA: TGTGCCAGCAGCTTAGGGGCTAGCGGGATGGGATCCTACAATGAGCAGTTCTTC
CDR3: CASSLGASGMGSYNEQFF
size: NA
V: TRBV7-9
J: TRBJ2-1
D: TRBD2

DNA: TGCGCCAGCAGCTCGGACGGAAACAATCAGCCCCAGCATTTT
CDR3: CASSSDGNNQPQHF
size: NA
V: TRBV5-1
J: TRBJ1-5
D: NA

DNA: TGCGCCAGCAGCCACCCGGGACAGGGTCTATCCAGCTCCTACAATGAGCAGTTCTTC
CDR3: CASSHPGQGLSSSYNEQFF
size: NA
V: TRBV4-1
J: TRBJ2-1
D: TRBD1

DNA: TGTGCCAGCAGTAGTAGTCTGTCGGGGGGCGGATCCCTCTACGAGCAGTACTTC
CDR3: CASSSSLSGGGSLYEQYF
size: NA
V: TRBV27
J: TRBJ2-7
D: NA

DNA: TGTGCCATCGCGGCAGATACGCAGTATTTT
CDR3: CAIAADTQYF
size: NA
V: TRBV5-8
J: TRBJ2-3
D: NA

DNA: TGTGCCAGCAGGGAGGGGGGAAGCGAAAAACTGTTTTTT
CDR3: CASREGGSEKLFF
size: few
V: TRBV2
J: TRBJ1-4
D: NA

DNA: TGCAGCGTTCGGGACAGGGTAGGACAGCCCCAGCATTTT
CDR3: CSVRDRVGQPQHF
size: once
V: TRBV29-1
J: TRBJ1-5
D: TRBD1

DNA: TGTGCCAGCAGCGTAGATAGTGTGGGAGGAAGAGATACGCAGTATTTT
CDR3: CASSVDSVGGRDTQYF
size: NA
V: TRBV9
J: TRBJ2-3
D: NA

DNA: TGTGCCAGCAGGACACCGGGACAGGGGAGGACCGGGGAGCTGTTTTTT
CDR3: CASRTPGQGRTGELFF
size: NA
V: TRBV4-2
J: TRBJ2-2
D: TRBD1

DNA: TGTGCCAGCTCACCAGGCCGGGGAGGGACGGAGACCCAGTACTTC
CDR3: CASSPGRGGTETQYF
size: NA
V: TRBV18
J: TRBJ2-5
D: TRBD2